This T cell receptor (beta chain) stems from a study of immune evolution from preneoplasia to lung adenocarcinoma. TCRdb's table, derived via immunoSEQ multiplex PCR, lists solely in-frame clones and lacks some. The sample records some 9,200 clones, approximately 85% being singletons. Patients had resection in Japan or China between the mid-2010s and the late 2010s. Nucleic acids came from premalignant or tumor cells enriched by macro-dissection. V lost 1 base and J lost 4, with 13 bases in between. The CDR3 has 15 residues. Germline V CDR1 and CDR2: LGHNA, YNFKEQ. Note on this clone: The target antigen is unknown.

Study-wide points: Top clone share appeared to fall from AAH through AIS, MIA, adenocarcinoma. Highest clonality occurred in KRAS-mutant, not EGFR-mutant or double wild-type, nodules.

This chain joins TRBV4-2 and TRBJ1-1; no definite D call. The sample was FFPE minimally invasive lung adenocarcinoma tissue. The source of this sequence is a person between 65 and 80 years old with lung adenocarcinoma. The CDR3 nucleotides are TGTGCCAGCAGCCAAGTAGAGGGATGGAGCACTGAAGCTTTCTTT. It specifies CASSQVEGWSTEAFF.